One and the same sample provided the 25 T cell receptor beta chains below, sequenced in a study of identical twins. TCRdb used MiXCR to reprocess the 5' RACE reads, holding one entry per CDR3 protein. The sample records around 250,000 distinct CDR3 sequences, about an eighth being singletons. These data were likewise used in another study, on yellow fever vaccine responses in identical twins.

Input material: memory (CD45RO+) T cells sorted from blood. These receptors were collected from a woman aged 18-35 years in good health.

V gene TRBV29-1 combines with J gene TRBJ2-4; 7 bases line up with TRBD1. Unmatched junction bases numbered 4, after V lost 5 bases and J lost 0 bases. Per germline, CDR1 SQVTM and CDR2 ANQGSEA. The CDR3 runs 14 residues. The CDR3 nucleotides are TGCAGCGTTAGGGGGCCTATAGCCAAAAACATTCAGTACTTC. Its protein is CSVRGPIAKNIQYF.

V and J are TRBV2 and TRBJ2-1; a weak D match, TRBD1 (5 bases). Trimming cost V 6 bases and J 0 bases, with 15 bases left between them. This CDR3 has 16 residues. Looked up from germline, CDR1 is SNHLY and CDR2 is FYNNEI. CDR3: CASRHLQVVSYNEQFF. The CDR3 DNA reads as TGTGCCAGCAGGCACTTACAGGTCGTCTCCTACAATGAGCAGTTCTTC.

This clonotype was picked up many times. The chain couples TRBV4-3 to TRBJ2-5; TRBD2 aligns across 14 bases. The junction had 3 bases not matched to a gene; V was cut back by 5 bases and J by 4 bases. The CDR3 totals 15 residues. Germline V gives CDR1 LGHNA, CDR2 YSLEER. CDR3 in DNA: TGCGCCAGCAGCAAAGGACTAGCGGGAGGAGAGACCCAGTACTTC. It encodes CASSKGLAGGETQYF.

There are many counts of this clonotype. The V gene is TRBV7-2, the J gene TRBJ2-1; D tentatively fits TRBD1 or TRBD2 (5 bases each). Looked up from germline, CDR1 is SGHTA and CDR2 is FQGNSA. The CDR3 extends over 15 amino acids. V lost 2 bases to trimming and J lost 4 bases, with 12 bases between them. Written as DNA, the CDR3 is TGTGCCAGCAGCTTACAGGGAGCTTCGTACAATGAGCAGTTCTTC. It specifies CASSLQGASYNEQFF.

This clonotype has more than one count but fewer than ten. CDR3 in DNA: TGTGCCAGCAGTTACAACGGGATGAGGGAGCAGTACTTC. Protein: CASSYNGMREQYF. The V call is TRBV6-5, the J call TRBJ2-7, with D possibly being TRBD2 (5 bases). The CDR3 runs 13 residues. V lost 2 bases to trimming and J lost 7 bases, with 12 bases between them. Per germline, CDR1 MNHEY and CDR2 SVGAGI.

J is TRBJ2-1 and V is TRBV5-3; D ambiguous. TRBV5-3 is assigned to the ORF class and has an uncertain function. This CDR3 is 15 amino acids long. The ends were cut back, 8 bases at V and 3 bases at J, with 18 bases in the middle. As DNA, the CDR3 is TGTGCCAGGAGCCTCGGGCTCCCCTGCTACAATGAGCAGTTCTTC. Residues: CARSLGLPCYNEQFF.

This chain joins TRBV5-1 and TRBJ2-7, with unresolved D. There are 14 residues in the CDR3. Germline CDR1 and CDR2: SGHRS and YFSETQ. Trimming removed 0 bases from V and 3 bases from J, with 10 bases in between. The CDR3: CASSLGGTYYEQYF. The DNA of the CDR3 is TGCGCCAGCAGCTTGGGAGGTACCTACTACGAGCAGTACTTC.

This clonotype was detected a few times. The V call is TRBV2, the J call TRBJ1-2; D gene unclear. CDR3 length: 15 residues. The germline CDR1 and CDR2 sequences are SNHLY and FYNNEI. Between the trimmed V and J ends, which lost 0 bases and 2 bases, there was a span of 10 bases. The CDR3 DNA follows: TGTGCCAGCAGTGAAGCCTCGCCAGACAACTATGGCTACACCTTC. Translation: CASSEASPDNYGYTF.

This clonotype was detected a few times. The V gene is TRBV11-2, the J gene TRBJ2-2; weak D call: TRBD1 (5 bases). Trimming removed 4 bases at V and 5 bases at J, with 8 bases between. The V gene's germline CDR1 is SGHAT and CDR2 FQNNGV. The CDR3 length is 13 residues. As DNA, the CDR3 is TGTGCCAGCAGCTCCGCAGGGACCGGGGAGCTGTTTTTT. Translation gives CASSSAGTGELFF. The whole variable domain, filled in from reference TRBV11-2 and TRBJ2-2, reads EAGVAQSPRYKIIEKRQSVAFWCNPISGHATLYWYQQILGQGPKLLIQFQNNGVVDDSQLPKDRFSAERLKGVDSTLKIQPAKLEDSAVYLCASSSAGTGELFFGEGSRLTVL.

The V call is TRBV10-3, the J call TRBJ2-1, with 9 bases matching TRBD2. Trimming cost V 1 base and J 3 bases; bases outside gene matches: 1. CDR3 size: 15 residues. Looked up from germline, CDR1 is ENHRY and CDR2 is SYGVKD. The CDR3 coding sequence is TGTGCCATCAGTGAGTGGACTAGCGACTACAATGAGCAGTTCTTC. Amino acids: CAISEWTSDYNEQFF.

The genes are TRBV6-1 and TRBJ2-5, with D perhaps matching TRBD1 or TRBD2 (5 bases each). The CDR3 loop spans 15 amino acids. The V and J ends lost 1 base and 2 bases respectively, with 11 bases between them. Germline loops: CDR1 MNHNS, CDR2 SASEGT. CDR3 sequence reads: CASSEGWGWQETQYF. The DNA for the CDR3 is TGTGCCAGCAGTGAAGGATGGGGGTGGCAAGAGACCCAGTACTTC.

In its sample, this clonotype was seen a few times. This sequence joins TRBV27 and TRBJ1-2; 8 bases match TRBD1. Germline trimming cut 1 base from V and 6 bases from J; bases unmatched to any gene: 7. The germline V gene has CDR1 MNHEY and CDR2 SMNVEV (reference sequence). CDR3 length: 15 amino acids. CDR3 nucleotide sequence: TGTGCCAGCAGTTTATATCTGGACAGGGACGATGGCTACACCTTC. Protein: CASSLYLDRDDGYTF.

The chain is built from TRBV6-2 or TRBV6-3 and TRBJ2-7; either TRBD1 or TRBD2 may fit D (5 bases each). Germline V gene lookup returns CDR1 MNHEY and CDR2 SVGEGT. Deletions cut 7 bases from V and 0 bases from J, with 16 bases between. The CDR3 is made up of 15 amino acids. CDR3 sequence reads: CASTTGPVSSYEQYF. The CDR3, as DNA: TGTGCCAGCACCACGGGGCCGGTGAGCTCCTACGAGCAGTACTTC.

The CDR3 loop is CASSPGGGAGGRDTQYF. CDR3 DNA: TGTGCCAGCAGCCCTGGGGGGGGTGCTGGGGGGCGCGATACGCAGTATTTT. The chain links TRBV7-2 to TRBJ2-3, with D tentatively TRBD2 (7 bases). Germline V gives CDR1 SGHTA, CDR2 FQGNSA. V lost 5 bases, J lost 6 bases, and 24 bases lay in between. This CDR3 has 17 residues.

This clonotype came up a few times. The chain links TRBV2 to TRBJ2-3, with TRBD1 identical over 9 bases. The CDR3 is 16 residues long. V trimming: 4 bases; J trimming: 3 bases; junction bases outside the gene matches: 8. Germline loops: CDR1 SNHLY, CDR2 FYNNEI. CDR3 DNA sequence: TGTGCCAGCAGTGGCCTGGGACAGGGTGAGACAGATACGCAGTATTTT. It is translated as CASSGLGQGETDTQYF.

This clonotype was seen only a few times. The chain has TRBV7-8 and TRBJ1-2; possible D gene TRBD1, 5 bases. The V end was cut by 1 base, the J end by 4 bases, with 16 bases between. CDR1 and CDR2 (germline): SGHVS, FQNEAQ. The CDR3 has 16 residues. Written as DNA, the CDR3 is TGTGCCAGCAGCTTAGGACCCGGGGAGGGGACCTATGGCTACACCTTC. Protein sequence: CASSLGPGEGTYGYTF.

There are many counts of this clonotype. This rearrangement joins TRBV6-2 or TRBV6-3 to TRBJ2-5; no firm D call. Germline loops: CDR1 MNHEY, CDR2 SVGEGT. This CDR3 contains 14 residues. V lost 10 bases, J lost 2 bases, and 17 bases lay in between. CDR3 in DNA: TGTGCCATCCCTTTTCAGCGCCTTCAAGAGACCCAGTACTTC. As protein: CAIPFQRLQETQYF.

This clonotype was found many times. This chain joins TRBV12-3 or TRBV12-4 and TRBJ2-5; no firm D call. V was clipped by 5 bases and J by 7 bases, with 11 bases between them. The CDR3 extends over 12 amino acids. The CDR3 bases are TGTGCCAGCAGTACGAGTACGGGGACCCAGTACTTC. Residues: CASSTSTGTQYF.

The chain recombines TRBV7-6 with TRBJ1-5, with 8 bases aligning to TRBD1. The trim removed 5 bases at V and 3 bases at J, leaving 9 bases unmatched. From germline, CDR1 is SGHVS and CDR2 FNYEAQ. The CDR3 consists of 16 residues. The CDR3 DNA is TGTGCCAGCAGCCTCACCCAGGGACAGGCCAATCAGCCCCAGCATTTT. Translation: CASSLTQGQANQPQHF.

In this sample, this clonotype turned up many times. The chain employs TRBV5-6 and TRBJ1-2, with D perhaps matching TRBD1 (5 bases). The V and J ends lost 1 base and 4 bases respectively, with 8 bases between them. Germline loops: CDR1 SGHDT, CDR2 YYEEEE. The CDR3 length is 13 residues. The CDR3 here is CASSLSGSYGYTF. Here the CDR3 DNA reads TGTGCCAGCAGCTTGTCAGGGAGCTATGGCTACACCTTC.

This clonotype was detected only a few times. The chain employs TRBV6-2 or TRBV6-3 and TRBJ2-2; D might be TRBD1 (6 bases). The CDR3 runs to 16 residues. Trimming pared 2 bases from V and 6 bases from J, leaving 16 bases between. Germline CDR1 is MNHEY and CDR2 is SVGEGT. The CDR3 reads CASSYAPGQVAGELFF. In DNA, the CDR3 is TGTGCCAGCAGTTACGCCCCGGGACAAGTGGCCGGGGAGCTGTTTTTT.

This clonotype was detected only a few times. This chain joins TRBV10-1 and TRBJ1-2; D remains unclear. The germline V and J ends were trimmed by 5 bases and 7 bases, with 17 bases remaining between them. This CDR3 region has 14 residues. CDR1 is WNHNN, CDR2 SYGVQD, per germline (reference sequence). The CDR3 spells CASSSEPTRAGYTF. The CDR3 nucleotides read TGCGCCAGCAGTTCGGAACCCACGAGGGCTGGCTACACCTTC.

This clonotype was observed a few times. CDR3 nucleotides: TGTGCCAGCAGTCGGAACAGGGGAGGGTACGAGCAGTACTTC. Translating gives CASSRNRGGYEQYF. The J gene is TRBJ2-7, the V gene TRBV27; D might be TRBD1 or TRBD2, each matching 7 bases. Trimming shortened V by 5 bases and J by 4 bases, and 15 bases separated the two germline ends. CDR1 and CDR2 from the germline V gene are MNHEY and SMNVEV (reference sequence). This CDR3 has 14 residues.

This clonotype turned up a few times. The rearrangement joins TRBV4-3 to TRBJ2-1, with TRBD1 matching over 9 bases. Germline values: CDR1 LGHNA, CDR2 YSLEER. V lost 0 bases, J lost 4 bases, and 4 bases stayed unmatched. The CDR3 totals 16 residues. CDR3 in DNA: TGCGCCAGCAGCCAAGATTGGGGGACAGGGTACAATGAGCAGTTCTTC. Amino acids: CASSQDWGTGYNEQFF.

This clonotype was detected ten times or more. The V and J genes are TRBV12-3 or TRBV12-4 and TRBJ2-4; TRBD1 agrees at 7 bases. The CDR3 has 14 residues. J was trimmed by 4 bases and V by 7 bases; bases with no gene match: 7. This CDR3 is CASTFGRGKNIQYF. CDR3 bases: TGTGCCAGCACCTTCGGCAGGGGGAAAAACATTCAGTACTTC.